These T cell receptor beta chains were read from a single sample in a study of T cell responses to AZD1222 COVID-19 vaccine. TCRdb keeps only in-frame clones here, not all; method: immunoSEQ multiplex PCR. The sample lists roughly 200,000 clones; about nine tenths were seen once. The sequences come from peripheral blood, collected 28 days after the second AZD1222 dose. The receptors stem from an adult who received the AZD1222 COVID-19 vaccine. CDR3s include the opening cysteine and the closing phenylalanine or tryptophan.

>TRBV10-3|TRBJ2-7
CAISGPGQTKSAYEQYF
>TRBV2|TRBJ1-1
CASTLDQNTEAFF
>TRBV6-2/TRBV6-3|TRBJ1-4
CASSAPGQGTEKLFF
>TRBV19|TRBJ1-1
CASSTGRMKAFF
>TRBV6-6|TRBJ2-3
CASSYDASDTQYF
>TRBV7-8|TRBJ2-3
CASSFRDRGLTDTQYF
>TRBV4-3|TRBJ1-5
CASSQDMGVGQPQHF
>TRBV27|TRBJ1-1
CASSFLGENTEAFF
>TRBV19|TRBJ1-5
CASSHQGRNQPQHF
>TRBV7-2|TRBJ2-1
CASSFGLAGDNEQFF
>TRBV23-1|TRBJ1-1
CASSQVPGNLGEAFF
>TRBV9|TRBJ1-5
CASSVAPQGMAQHF
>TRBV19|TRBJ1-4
CASSPGTGYGSPTNEKLFF
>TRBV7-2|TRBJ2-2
CASSGGPGKSTGELFF
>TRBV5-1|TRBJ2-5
CASSLGSLAGVQETQYF
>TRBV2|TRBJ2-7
CASSLTSTRDEQYF
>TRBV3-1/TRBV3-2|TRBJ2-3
CASSPFPGGKDTQYF
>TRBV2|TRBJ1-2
CASKQLYGYTF
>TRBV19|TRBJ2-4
CASSEAGTVLAKNIQYF
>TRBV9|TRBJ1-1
CASSLEERRGTEAFF
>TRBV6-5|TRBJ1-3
CASSYSRGTGNTIYF
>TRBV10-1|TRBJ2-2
CASSVSRTGSGTGELFF
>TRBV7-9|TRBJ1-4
CASSLGDISTNEKLFF
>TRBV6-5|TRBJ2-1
CASSYSNRDYREQFF
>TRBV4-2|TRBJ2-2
CASSQDPGVANTGELFF
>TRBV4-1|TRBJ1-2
CASSQDPRSPRRGYTF
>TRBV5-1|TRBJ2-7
CASSGRLAGAYEQYF
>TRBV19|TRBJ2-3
CASSIGTSGSTDTQYF
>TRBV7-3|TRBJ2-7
CASSLMAGGYNEQYF
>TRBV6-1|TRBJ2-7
CASSENGQYYEQYF
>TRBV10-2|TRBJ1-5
CASSDAGGGQPQHF
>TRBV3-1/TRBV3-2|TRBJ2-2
CASSQDSAGITGELFF
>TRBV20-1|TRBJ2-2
CSASTAATGELFF
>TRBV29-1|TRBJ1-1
CSVEVWDREAFF
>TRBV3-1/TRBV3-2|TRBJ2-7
CASSQSTGIRYEQYF
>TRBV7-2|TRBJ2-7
CASSFGGGGNGTYEQYF
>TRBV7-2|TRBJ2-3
CASSARTGGDPPTDTQYF
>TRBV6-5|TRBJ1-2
CASSWTGGNYGYTF
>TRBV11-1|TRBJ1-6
CASSARTTARSPLHF
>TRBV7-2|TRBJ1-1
CASSFRRGQNTEAFF
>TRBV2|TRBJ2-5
CASSGILSRETQYF
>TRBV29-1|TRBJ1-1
CSVEANPTGPLGNTEAFF
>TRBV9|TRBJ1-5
CASSDGAGGNQPQHF
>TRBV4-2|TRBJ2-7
CASSQDRRGYEQYF
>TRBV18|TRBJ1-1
CASSQGYRGTEAFF